These 2 T cell receptor beta chains originate from one sample sequenced in a study of blood T cell dynamics during melanoma immunotherapy. The repertoire was sequenced with immunoSEQ multiplex PCR; TCRdb's copy has only in-frame clones and lacks some. This sample has roughly 13,000 clones, with around 90% found just once. Stated time point: pre-treatment baseline. The source was effector memory CD8+ T cells from blood, collected from a patient treated with checkpoint blockade. All receptors come from a human donor with melanoma.

The rearrangement joins TRBV27 to TRBJ2-7; weak D call: TRBD2 (5 bases). Germline CDR1 and CDR2: MNHEY and SMNVEV (reference sequence). V lost 3 bases to trimming and J lost 1 base, with 13 bases between them. This CDR3 has 15 residues. This chain's CDR3 is CASSLVREGSYEQYF. The CDR3 nucleotides are TGTGCCAGCAGTTTGGTCCGAGAGGGTTCCTACGAGCAGTACTTC.

The CDR3, as DNA: TGTGCCATTACTAGCGGCACAGATACGCAGTATTTT. Translation gives CAITSGTDTQYF. The rearrangement links TRBV6-1 to TRBJ2-3, with 7 bases lining up with TRBD2. The length of the CDR3 is 12 residues. CDR1 MNHNS and CDR2 SASEGT come from the germline V gene. J lost 1 base, V lost 10 bases, and 2 bases had no gene match.